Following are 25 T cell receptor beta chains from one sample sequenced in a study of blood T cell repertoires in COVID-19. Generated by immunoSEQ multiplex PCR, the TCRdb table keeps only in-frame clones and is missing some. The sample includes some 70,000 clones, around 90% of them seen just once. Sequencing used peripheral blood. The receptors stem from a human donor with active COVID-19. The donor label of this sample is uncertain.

DNA of the CDR3: TGCAGCGTTGAAAACAGGACTGGAAACACCATATATTTT. This translates into CSVENRTGNTIYF. The chain recombines TRBV29-1 with TRBJ1-3, with D maybe TRBD1 (5 bases). CDR1 SQVTM and CDR2 ANQGSEA come from the germline V gene. V shed 2 bases and J shed 2 bases, with 7 bases lying between them. The CDR3 sequence is 13 residues long.

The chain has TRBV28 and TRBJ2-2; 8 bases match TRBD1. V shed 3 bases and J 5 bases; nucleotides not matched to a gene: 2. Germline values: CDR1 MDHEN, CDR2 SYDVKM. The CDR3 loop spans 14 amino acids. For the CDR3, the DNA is TGTGCCAGCAGTTTGGGACAGGTGACCGGGGAGCTGTTTTTT. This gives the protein CASSLGQVTGELFF.

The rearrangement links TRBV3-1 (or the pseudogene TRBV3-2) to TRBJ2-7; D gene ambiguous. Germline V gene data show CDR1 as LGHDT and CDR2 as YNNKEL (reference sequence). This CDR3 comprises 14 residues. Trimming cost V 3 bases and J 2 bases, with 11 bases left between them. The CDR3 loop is CASSQGPPPYEQYF. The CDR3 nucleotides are TGTGCCAGCAGCCAGGGCCCACCCCCCTACGAGCAGTACTTC.

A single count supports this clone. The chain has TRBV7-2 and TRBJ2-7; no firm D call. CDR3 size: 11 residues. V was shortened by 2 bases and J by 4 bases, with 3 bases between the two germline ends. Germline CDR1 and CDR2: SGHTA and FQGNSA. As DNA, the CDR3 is TGTGCCAGCAGCTTACGGTACGAGCAGTACTTC. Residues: CASSLRYEQYF.

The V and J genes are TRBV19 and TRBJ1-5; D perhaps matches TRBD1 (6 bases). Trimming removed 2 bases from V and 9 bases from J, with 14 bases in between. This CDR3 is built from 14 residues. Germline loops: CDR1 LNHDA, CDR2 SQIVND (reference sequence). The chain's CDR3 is CASSISGGRGPQHF. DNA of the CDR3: TGTGCCAGTAGTATATCTGGGGGCCGCGGGCCCCAGCATTTT.

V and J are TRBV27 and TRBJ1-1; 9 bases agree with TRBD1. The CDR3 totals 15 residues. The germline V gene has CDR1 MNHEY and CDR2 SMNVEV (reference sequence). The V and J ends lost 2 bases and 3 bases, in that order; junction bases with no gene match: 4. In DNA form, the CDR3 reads TGTGCCAGCAGTTTAAGGGACAGGGTGCACACTGAAGCTTTCTTT. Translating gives CASSLRDRVHTEAFF.

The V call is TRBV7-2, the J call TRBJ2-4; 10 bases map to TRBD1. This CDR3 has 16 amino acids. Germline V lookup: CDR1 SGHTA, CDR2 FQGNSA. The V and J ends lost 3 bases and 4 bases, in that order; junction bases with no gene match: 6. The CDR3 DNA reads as TGTGCCAGCAGCTTTCGGACAGGGGGAGCGAAAAACATTCAGTACTTC. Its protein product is CASSFRTGGAKNIQYF.

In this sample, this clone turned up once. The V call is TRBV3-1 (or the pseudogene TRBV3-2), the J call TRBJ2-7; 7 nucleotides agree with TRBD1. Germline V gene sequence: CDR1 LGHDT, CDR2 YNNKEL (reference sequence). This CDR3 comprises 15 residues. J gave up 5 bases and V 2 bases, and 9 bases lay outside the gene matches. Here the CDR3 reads CASSQQTGRWDEQYF. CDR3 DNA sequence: TGTGCCAGCAGCCAACAGACAGGGCGATGGGACGAGCAGTACTTC.

CDR3 residues: CASSSPHQTSGRYNEQFF. CDR3 DNA: TGTGCCAGCAGCTCGCCCCACCAGACTAGCGGGAGGTACAATGAGCAGTTCTTC. The chain joins TRBV7-9 to TRBJ2-1, with 13 positions matching TRBD2. The V and J ends lost 4 bases and 4 bases, in that order; junction bases with no gene match: 10. The V gene's germline CDR1 is SEHNR and CDR2 FQNEAQ (reference sequence). This CDR3 is 18 amino acids long. The whole variable domain, filled in from reference TRBV7-9 and TRBJ2-1, reads DTGVSQNPRHKITKRGQNVTFRCDPISEHNRLYWYRQTLGQGPEFLTYFQNEAQLEKSRLLSDRFSAERPKGSFSTLEIQRTEQGDSAMYLCASSSPHQTSGRYNEQFFGPGTRLTVL.

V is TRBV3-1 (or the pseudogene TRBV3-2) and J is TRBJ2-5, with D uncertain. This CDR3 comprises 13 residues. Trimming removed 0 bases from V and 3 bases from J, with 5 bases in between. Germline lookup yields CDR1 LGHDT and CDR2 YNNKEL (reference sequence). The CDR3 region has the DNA TGTGCCAGCAGCCAAGACCCTAAAGAGACCCAGTACTTC. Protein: CASSQDPKETQYF.

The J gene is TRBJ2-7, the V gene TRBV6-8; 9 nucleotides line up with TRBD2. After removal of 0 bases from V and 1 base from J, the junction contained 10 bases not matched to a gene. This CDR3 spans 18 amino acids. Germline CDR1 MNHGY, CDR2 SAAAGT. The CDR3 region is CASSYSKGQTSGSYEQYF. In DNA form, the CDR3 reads TGTGCCAGCAGTTACTCTAAGGGTCAGACTAGCGGTTCCTACGAGCAGTACTTC.

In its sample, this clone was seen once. This CDR3 reads CASSQDRVTGELFF. CDR3 bases: TGCGCCAGCAGCCAAGACAGGGTCACCGGGGAGCTGTTTTTT. This sequence joins TRBV4-3 and TRBJ2-2; D might be TRBD1 (5 bases). Trimming shortened V by 0 bases and J by 4 bases, and 6 bases separated the two germline ends. The CDR3 loop spans 14 amino acids. Germline assignment: CDR1 LGHNA and CDR2 YSLEER.

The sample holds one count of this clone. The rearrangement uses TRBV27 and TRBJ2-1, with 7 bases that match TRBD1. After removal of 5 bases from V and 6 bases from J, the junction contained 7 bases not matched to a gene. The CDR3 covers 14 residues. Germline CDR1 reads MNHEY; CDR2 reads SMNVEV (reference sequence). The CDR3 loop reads CASSNRGRGNEQFF. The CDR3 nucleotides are TGTGCCAGCAGTAACAGGGGACGAGGCAATGAGCAGTTCTTC.

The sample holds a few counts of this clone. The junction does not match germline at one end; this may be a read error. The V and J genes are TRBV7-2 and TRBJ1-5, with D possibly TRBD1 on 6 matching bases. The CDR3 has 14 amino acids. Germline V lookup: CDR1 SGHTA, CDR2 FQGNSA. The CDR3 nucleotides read TGTGCCAGCAGCTTAGAACAGGGAAATCGGCCCCAGCATTTT. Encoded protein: CASSLEQGNRPQHF. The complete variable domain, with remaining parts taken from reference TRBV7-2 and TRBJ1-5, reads GAGVSQSPSNKVTEKGKDVELRCDPISGHTALYWYRQSLGQGLEFLIYFQGNSAPDKSGLPSDRFSAERTGGSVSTLTIQRTQQEDSAVYLCASSLEQGNRPQHFGDGTRLSIL.

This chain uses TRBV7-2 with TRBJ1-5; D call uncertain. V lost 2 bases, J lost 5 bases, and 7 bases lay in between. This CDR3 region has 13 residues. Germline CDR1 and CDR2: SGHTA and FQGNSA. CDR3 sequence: CASSLTSDQPQHF. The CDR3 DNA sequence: TGTGCCAGCAGCTTAACGTCGGATCAGCCCCAGCATTTT.

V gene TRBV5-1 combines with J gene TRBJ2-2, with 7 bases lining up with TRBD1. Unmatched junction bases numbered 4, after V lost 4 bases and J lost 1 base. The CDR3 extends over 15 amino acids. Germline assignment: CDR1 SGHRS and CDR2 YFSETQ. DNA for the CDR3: TGCGCCAGCAGCCCAGACAGGGTGAACACCGGGGAGCTGTTTTTT. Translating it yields CASSPDRVNTGELFF.

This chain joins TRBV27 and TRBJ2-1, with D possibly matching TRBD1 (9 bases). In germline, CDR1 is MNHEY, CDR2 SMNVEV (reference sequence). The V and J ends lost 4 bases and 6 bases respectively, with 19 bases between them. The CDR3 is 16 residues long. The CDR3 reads CASSSGLAGQGNEQFF. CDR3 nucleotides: TGTGCCAGCAGTTCGGGATTAGCGGGACAGGGCAATGAGCAGTTCTTC.

The CDR3 loop reads CASSPTSLAGVYEQYF. In DNA, the CDR3 is TGTGCCAGCAGTCCAACCTCTCTAGCGGGGGTATACGAGCAGTACTTC. The chain carries TRBV28 and TRBJ2-7, with 10 bases that match TRBD2. Germline CDR1 and CDR2: MDHEN and SYDVKM. This CDR3 has 16 residues. V gave up 5 bases and J gave up 4 bases; unmatched junction bases: 11.

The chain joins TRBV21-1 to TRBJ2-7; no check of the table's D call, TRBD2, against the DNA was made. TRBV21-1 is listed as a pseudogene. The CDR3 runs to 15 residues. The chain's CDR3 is CASSKRLFSFYEQYF. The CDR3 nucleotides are TGTGCCAGCAGCAAACGACTTTTCAGCTTCTACGAGCAGTACTTC.

The CDR3 DNA sequence: TGTGCCAGCAGCGTAGGTTGGGACAGGGGTTACACCGGGGAGCTGTTTTTT. The encoded protein is CASSVGWDRGYTGELFF. This chain joins TRBV9 and TRBJ2-2, with 10 bases fitting TRBD1. Germline values: CDR1 SGDLS, CDR2 YYNGEE. This CDR3 comprises 17 residues. Trimming took 0 bases from V and 3 from J; bases not matched to a gene: 5.

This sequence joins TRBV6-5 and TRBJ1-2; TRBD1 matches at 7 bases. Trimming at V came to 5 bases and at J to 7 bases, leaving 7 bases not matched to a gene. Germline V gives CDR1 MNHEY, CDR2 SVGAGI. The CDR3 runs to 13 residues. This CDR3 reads CASSPTGLVGYTF. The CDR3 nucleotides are TGTGCCAGCAGTCCGACAGGGTTAGTTGGCTACACCTTC.

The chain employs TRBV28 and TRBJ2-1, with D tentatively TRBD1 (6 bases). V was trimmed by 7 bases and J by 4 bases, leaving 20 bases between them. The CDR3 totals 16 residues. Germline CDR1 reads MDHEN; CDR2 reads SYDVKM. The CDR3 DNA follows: TGTGCCAGCAAAACAAAACGTCAGGGGCAATACAATGAGCAGTTCTTC. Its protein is CASKTKRQGQYNEQFF.

Written as DNA, the CDR3 is TGTGCCAGCAGTCCGGACAGATTCACCACAGATACGCAGTATTTT. Its translation: CASSPDRFTTDTQYF. The chain links TRBV27 to TRBJ2-3; a possible D gene is TRBD1 (6 bases). This CDR3 region has 15 residues. Deletions cut 5 bases from V and 2 bases from J, with 14 bases between. CDR1 MNHEY and CDR2 SMNVEV come from the germline V gene (reference sequence).

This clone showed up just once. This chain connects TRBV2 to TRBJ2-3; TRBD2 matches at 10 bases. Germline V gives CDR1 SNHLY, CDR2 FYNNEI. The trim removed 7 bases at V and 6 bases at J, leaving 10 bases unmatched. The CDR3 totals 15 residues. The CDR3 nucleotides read TGTGCCAGCATGTTCGGGCTAGCGGGAGTGGATACGCAGTATTTT. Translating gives CASMFGLAGVDTQYF.

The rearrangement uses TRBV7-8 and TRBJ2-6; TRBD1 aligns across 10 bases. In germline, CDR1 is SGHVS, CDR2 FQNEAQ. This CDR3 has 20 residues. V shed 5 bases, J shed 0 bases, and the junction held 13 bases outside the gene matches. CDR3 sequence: CASSPHYGTGASSGANVLTF. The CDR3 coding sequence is TGTGCCAGCAGCCCACATTACGGGACAGGGGCTTCCTCTGGGGCCAACGTCCTGACTTTC.